This is a list of T cell receptor beta chains from one sample in a study of technical replicates of blood from several donors. Assay: immunoSEQ multiplex PCR; the TCRdb copy retains only in-frame clones and omits some. The sample contains tens of thousands of clones, roughly four fifths of which appear only once. Sequenced material: PBMCs. These receptors were taken from a human donor in good health. Some clones in this sample may be carry-over from other donors' samples. The CDR3 runs from the conserved cysteine through the conserved F or W. The D gene is left open where the match is weak. Expanded clones are given a class, and other clones once, few, many or no size at all.

j_call,d_call,clone_size,v_call,cdr3_aa,cdr3_nt
TRBJ2-5,TRBD2,-,TRBV29-1,CSVERLAEEETQYF,TGCAGCGTTGAGAGGCTAGCGGAAGAAGAGACCCAGTACTTC
TRBJ1-6,-,-,TRBV27,CASSLSAGPIFSYNSPLHF,TGTGCCAGCAGTTTATCCGCGGGACCGATTTTCTCCTATAATTCACCCCTCCACTTT
TRBJ2-3,TRBD1,-,TRBV4-1,CASSQVGDRVTDTQYF,TGCGCCAGCAGCCAAGTTGGAGACAGGGTTACAGATACGCAGTATTTT
TRBJ2-2,TRBD1,-,TRBV18,CASSPPTGPNTGELFF,TGTGCCAGCTCACCACCGACAGGGCCAAACACCGGGGAGCTGTTTTTT
TRBJ1-3,TRBD1,-,TRBV11-2,CASSLSGGVGNTIYF,TGTGCCAGCAGCTTATCAGGGGGCGTTGGAAACACCATATATTTT
TRBJ1-1,TRBD1,few,TRBV10-3,CACKGQGATEAFF,TGTGCCTGTAAAGGGCAGGGGGCCACTGAAGCTTTCTTT
TRBJ1-1,-,-,TRBV5-1,CASSKGTGGSTEAFF,TGCGCCAGCAGTAAGGGAACCGGGGGGAGCACTGAAGCTTTCTTT
TRBJ2-1,TRBD2,few,TRBV4-2,CASSLTGTSVYNEQFF,TGTGCCAGCAGCCTGACCGGGACTAGCGTATACAATGAGCAGTTCTTC
TRBJ2-7,TRBD1,-,TRBV28,CASTPGDRFLLSYEQYF,TGTGCCTCCACCCCCGGGGACAGGTTTCTCCTCTCCTACGAGCAGTACTTC
TRBJ2-1,-,-,TRBV4-1,CASSLDSEQFF,TGCGCCAGCAGCCTGGACAGTGAGCAGTTCTTC
TRBJ1-1,-,-,TRBV2,CASLEGGLNTEAFF,TGTGCCAGCCTCGAGGGCGGCTTGAACACTGAAGCTTTCTTT
TRBJ2-7,TRBD1,-,TRBV7-9,CASSLSRGSVWEQYF,TGTGCCAGCAGCTTAAGCAGGGGGTCCGTTTGGGAGCAGTACTTC
TRBJ1-4,-,-,TRBV4-3,CASSQARVGSHEKLFF,TGCGCCAGCAGCCAAGCCCGGGTGGGTAGTCACGAAAAACTGTTTTTT
TRBJ1-2,-,once,TRBV10-3,CAISDSRNSYGYTF,TGTGCCATCAGTGATAGTCGAAACAGCTATGGCTACACCTTC
TRBJ2-1,TRBD2,once,TRBV4-2,CASSQGTSAKANNEQFF,TGTGCCAGCAGCCAAGGGACTAGCGCGAAAGCCAACAATGAGCAGTTCTTC
TRBJ1-4,TRBD1,-,TRBV5-4,CASSSRGLDEKLFF,TGTGCCAGCAGCTCCAGGGGGCTCGATGAAAAACTGTTTTTT
TRBJ1-2,-,-,TRBV27,CASGGVSYGYTF,TGTGCCAGTGGGGGGGTTAGCTATGGCTACACCTTC
TRBJ1-2,TRBD1,-,TRBV15,CATSGAGGYGYTF,TGTGCCACCAGCGGGGCAGGGGGCTATGGCTACACCTTC
TRBJ1-1,-,few,TRBV6-6,CASSWGREAFF,TGTGCCAGCAGTTGGGGGCGTGAAGCTTTCTTT
TRBJ1-1,-,-,TRBV6-1,CASRDSQQRDTEAFF,TGTGCCAGCAGGGACAGTCAGCAGAGGGACACTGAAGCTTTCTTT
TRBJ2-2,-,-,TRBV10-3,CAITQGTGELFF,TGTGCCATCACTCAGGGAACCGGGGAGCTGTTTTTT
TRBJ1-5,TRBD1,-,TRBV11-1,CASSLRAGGQPQHF,TGTGCCAGCAGCTTAAGGGCAGGGGGTCAGCCCCAGCATTTT
TRBJ2-3,-,-,TRBV29-1,CSVTGSGSDTQYF,TGCAGCGTTACAGGGTCAGGTTCAGATACGCAGTATTTT
TRBJ1-1,TRBD1,-,TRBV18,CASSPPPGTDEAFF,TGTGCCAGCTCACCCCCCCCAGGGACAGATGAAGCTTTCTTT
TRBJ2-1,TRBD2,-,TRBV7-2,CASSLASGTSGYNEQFF,TGTGCCAGCAGCTTAGCGTCCGGGACTAGCGGTTACAATGAGCAGTTCTTC
TRBJ1-2,TRBD1,-,TRBV30,CAWSGGTGVGYTF,TGTGCCTGGAGTGGGGGGACAGGGGTTGGCTACACCTTC
TRBJ2-3,-,-,TRBV5-1,CASSLLFSSTDTQYF,TGCGCCAGCAGCTTGTTATTCTCTAGCACAGATACGCAGTATTTT
TRBJ1-2,TRBD1,-,TRBV5-1,CASSPGTGSRGYTF,TGCGCCAGCAGCCCCGGGACAGGGTCTCGTGGCTACACCTTC
TRBJ1-1,-,-,TRBV19,CASRKRGWGTEAFF,TGTGCCAGTAGAAAAAGGGGGTGGGGCACTGAAGCTTTCTTT
TRBJ2-5,-,-,TRBV5-1,CASSLESGPETQYF,TGCGCCAGCAGCTTGGAGTCAGGCCCAGAGACCCAGTACTTC
TRBJ1-5,TRBD1,once,TRBV28,CASSLDREDRGNQPQHF,TGTGCCAGCAGCTTGGACAGGGAAGATAGGGGCAATCAGCCCCAGCATTTT
TRBJ2-1,TRBD2,once,TRBV7-3,CASSISGGAIEQFF,TGTGCCAGCAGTATTAGCGGGGGGGCGATAGAGCAGTTCTTC
TRBJ2-7,-,-,TRBV7-8,CASTHRRQAGVEQYF,TGTGCCAGCACTCATCGGAGGCAGGCCGGGGTCGAGCAGTACTTC
TRBJ2-5,TRBD2,few,TRBV5-1,CASSLSGGQETQYF,TGCGCCAGCAGCTTAAGCGGGGGACAAGAGACCCAGTACTTC
TRBJ2-1,TRBD1,-,TRBV6-4,CASSDGRTGLYNEQFF,TGTGCCAGCAGTGACGGTAGGACAGGACTGTACAATGAGCAGTTCTTC
TRBJ1-2,TRBD1,-,TRBV7-2,CASSLSLYRGNYGYTF,TGTGCCAGCAGCTTATCTCTCTACAGGGGCAACTATGGCTACACCTTC
TRBJ1-2,-,once,TRBV29-1,CSLSREANYGYTF,TGCAGCCTTTCCAGGGAAGCTAACTATGGCTACACCTTC
TRBJ2-7,-,-,TRBV7-2,CASSWYGGDSYEQYF,TGTGCCAGCAGCTGGTACGGCGGAGACTCCTACGAGCAGTACTTC